The rows below give T cell receptor beta chains drawn from one sample of a study of cytomegalovirus exposure and HLA in healthy donors. Here immunoSEQ multiplex PCR was the method, and the copy in TCRdb shows in-frame clones only, minus some. The table has about 170,000 clones, approximately 84% seen once. The sequenced material came from PBMCs. The receptors here all came from a girl under 18 in good health and CMV-seropositive. The CDR3 runs from the conserved cysteine through the conserved F or W. D genes are given only for firm matches. Part of the rows lack a size; the others show once, few, many or a class for expanded clones.

clone size: once
J gene: TRBJ2-7
V gene: TRBV7-2
D gene: TRBD1
CDR3 protein: CASSAPPRTGYEQYF
CDR3 DNA: TGTGCCAGCAGCGCCCCTCCTCGGACAGGCTACGAGCAGTACTTC

clone size: -
J gene: TRBJ2-4
V gene: TRBV2
D gene: -
CDR3 protein: CASSVEKLAKNIQYF
CDR3 DNA: TGTGCCAGCAGTGTCGAGAAGCTAGCCAAAAACATTCAGTACTTC

clone size: -
J gene: TRBJ1-1
V gene: TRBV28
D gene: -
CDR3 protein: CASPPPVQMNTEAFF
CDR3 DNA: TGTGCCAGCCCCCCTCCGGTACAGATGAACACTGAAGCTTTCTTT

clone size: -
J gene: TRBJ2-1
V gene: TRBV27
D gene: TRBD1
CDR3 protein: CASSWGQPHNEQFF
CDR3 DNA: TGTGCCAGCAGTTGGGGACAGCCACACAATGAGCAGTTCTTC

clone size: once
J gene: TRBJ1-3
V gene: TRBV7-9
D gene: -
CDR3 protein: CASSLIGGVSGNTIYF
CDR3 DNA: TGTGCCAGCAGCTTAATCGGCGGAGTCTCTGGAAACACCATATATTTT

clone size: -
J gene: TRBJ1-1
V gene: TRBV11-3
D gene: -
CDR3 protein: CASSSFWLRENTEAFF
CDR3 DNA: TGTGCCAGCAGCTCTTTTTGGCTCAGGGAGAACACTGAAGCTTTCTTT

clone size: -
J gene: TRBJ1-2
V gene: TRBV5-1
D gene: -
CDR3 protein: CASTPDRRTSGYTF
CDR3 DNA: TGCGCCAGCACCCCTGACAGACGGACAAGTGGCTACACCTTC

clone size: -
J gene: TRBJ1-2
V gene: TRBV5-1
D gene: TRBD1
CDR3 protein: CASSLGGTVGGYTF
CDR3 DNA: TGCGCCAGCAGCTTAGGGGGGACAGTCGGTGGCTACACCTTC

clone size: -
J gene: TRBJ1-2
V gene: TRBV2
D gene: -
CDR3 protein: CASIEVGGYTF
CDR3 DNA: TGTGCCAGCATCGAGGTGGGGGGATACACCTTC

clone size: -
J gene: TRBJ2-7
V gene: TRBV6-5
D gene: TRBD2
CDR3 protein: CASSYREGYEQYF
CDR3 DNA: TGTGCCAGCAGTTACAGGGAGGGTTACGAGCAGTACTTC

clone size: few
J gene: TRBJ2-3
V gene: TRBV6-4
D gene: TRBD2
CDR3 protein: CASSDGRGGNTDTQYF
CDR3 DNA: TGTGCCAGCAGTGACGGGCGGGGGGGAAACACAGATACGCAGTATTTT

clone size: -
J gene: TRBJ1-5
V gene: TRBV19
D gene: -
CDR3 protein: CASTPSLMGNQPQHF
CDR3 DNA: TGTGCCAGTACCCCTTCCCTAATGGGCAATCAGCCCCAGCATTTT

clone size: -
J gene: TRBJ1-1
V gene: TRBV5-4
D gene: -
CDR3 protein: CASSPETGNTEAFF
CDR3 DNA: TGTGCCAGCAGCCCGGAGACAGGGAACACTGAAGCTTTCTTT

clone size: -
J gene: TRBJ1-1
V gene: TRBV9
D gene: TRBD1
CDR3 protein: CASSKLGQGDTEAFF
CDR3 DNA: TGTGCCAGCAGCAAACTCGGACAGGGGGACACTGAAGCTTTCTTT

clone size: -
J gene: TRBJ2-3
V gene: TRBV30
D gene: TRBD2
CDR3 protein: CAWGRRGVDTQYF
CDR3 DNA: TGTGCCTGGGGCAGGCGGGGGGTAGATACGCAGTATTTT

clone size: -
J gene: TRBJ1-3
V gene: TRBV7-9
D gene: -
CDR3 protein: CASSLPAQGSGNTIYF
CDR3 DNA: TGTGCCAGCAGCTTACCGGCCCAGGGCTCTGGAAACACCATATATTTT

clone size: -
J gene: TRBJ1-1
V gene: TRBV7-3
D gene: -
CDR3 protein: CASSLTAGRLNTEAFF
CDR3 DNA: TGTGCCAGCAGCTTAACCGCCGGCAGGCTGAACACTGAAGCTTTCTTT

clone size: -
J gene: TRBJ1-3
V gene: TRBV2
D gene: -
CDR3 protein: CASSGSGPRFAADTIYF
CDR3 DNA: TGTGCCAGCAGTGGCTCAGGGCCCAGGTTTGCGGCTGACACCATATATTTT

clone size: few
J gene: TRBJ1-2
V gene: TRBV27
D gene: -
CDR3 protein: CASSSAGAGDYGYTF
CDR3 DNA: TGTGCCAGCAGTTCCGCAGGGGCTGGGGACTATGGCTACACCTTC

clone size: -
J gene: TRBJ1-4
V gene: TRBV5-4
D gene: -
CDR3 protein: CASSLARQGGEKLFF
CDR3 DNA: TGTGCCAGCAGCTTGGCTCGCCAGGGTGGTGAAAAACTGTTTTTT

clone size: few
J gene: TRBJ2-7
V gene: TRBV11-2
D gene: -
CDR3 protein: CASSLTGTDYEQYF
CDR3 DNA: TGTGCCAGCAGCCTTACCGGGACTGACTACGAGCAGTACTTC

clone size: -
J gene: TRBJ1-5
V gene: TRBV7-9
D gene: -
CDR3 protein: CASSLAARTHSNQPQHF
CDR3 DNA: TGTGCCAGCAGCTTAGCGGCGAGGACTCATAGCAATCAGCCCCAGCATTTT

clone size: -
J gene: TRBJ1-2
V gene: TRBV6-5
D gene: -
CDR3 protein: CASSYNLASGGDGYTF
CDR3 DNA: TGTGCCAGCAGTTACAACCTGGCCTCTGGAGGTGATGGCTACACCTTC

clone size: -
J gene: TRBJ2-7
V gene: TRBV7-8
D gene: -
CDR3 protein: CASSLSRGTPYIKQYF
CDR3 DNA: TGTGCCAGCAGCTTAAGCCGCGGGACCCCATATATCAAGCAGTACTTC

clone size: -
J gene: TRBJ2-3
V gene: TRBV7-8
D gene: -
CDR3 protein: CASSPNTDTQYF
CDR3 DNA: TGTGCCAGCAGCCCAAACACAGATACGCAGTATTTT